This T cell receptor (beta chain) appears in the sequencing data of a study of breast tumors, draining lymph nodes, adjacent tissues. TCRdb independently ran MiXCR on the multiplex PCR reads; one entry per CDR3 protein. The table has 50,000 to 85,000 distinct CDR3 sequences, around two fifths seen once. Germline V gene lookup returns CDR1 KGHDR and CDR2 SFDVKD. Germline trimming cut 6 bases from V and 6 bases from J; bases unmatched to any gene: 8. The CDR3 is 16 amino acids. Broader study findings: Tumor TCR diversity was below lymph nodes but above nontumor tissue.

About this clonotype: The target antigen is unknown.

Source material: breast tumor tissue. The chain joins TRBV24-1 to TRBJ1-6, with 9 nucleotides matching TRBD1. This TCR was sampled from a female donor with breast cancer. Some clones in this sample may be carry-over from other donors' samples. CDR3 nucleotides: TGTGCCACCAGTTCTAGCTGGGACAGGGCTAATTCACCCCTCCACTTT. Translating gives CATSSSWDRANSPLHF.